This T cell receptor (beta chain) was captured by sequencing in a study of T cell repertoires and HLA-DP antigens. Overall study: In vitro CD4+ alloreactivity was against HeLa-presented HLA-DP.

Germline V CDR1 and CDR2: MNHEY, SMNVEV (reference sequence). The V end lost 3 bases, the J end lost 7 bases, and 12 bases lay between the germline ends. This CDR3 is 13 amino acids long. On this clone itself: The antigen is unknown.

The method was immunoSEQ multiplex PCR; TCRdb's version includes in-frame clones alone and lacks a portion of them. The table lists 75,000 to 90,000 clones, approximately 89% of them singletons. The specimen sequenced was CD4+ T cells from PBMCs. This rearrangement joins TRBV27 to TRBJ2-5; maybe TRBD2 (6 bases). This receptor was taken from a man between 50 and 59 years old in good health and CMV-seronegative. As DNA, the CDR3 is TGTGCCAGCAGTTTGGGACTCCCGTGGACCCAGTACTTC. This translates into CASSLGLPWTQYF.